The entry below gives a single TCR beta chain sequence along with its context. This specimen comes from a study of blood T cell repertoires in COVID-19. Clones were read by immunoSEQ multiplex PCR, and TCRdb kept only the in-frame ones, dropping some. The sample records under 150,000 clones, roughly 80% being singletons. The V end lost 0 bases, the J end lost 2 bases, and 10 bases lay between the germline ends. The CDR3 runs 15 residues. Germline CDR1 and CDR2: MGHRA and YSYEKL. The clonotype comes from a middle-aged woman who had recovered from COVID-19. The gene calls are TRBV4-1 and TRBJ1-2; D is possibly TRBD1 (5 bases). The specimen was PBMCs or T cells enriched from blood (not recorded which). CDR3 residues: CASSQDEGLNYGYTF. The CDR3 DNA is TGCGCCAGCAGCCAAGATGAGGGACTAAACTATGGCTACACCTTC.